This T cell receptor (beta chain) originates from a study of blood T cells in healthy people across ages. Alongside a J-beta primer mix, a sample-barcoded 5' primer served in a second PCR lasting about 7 to 11 cycles. TCRdb itself ran the 5' RACE reads through MiXCR, one entry per CDR3 protein. The table lists about 1.1 million distinct CDR3 sequences, under 40% of them singletons. This clonotype has a handful of counts. V was pared by 5 bases and J by 0 bases, with 3 bases of the junction left unmatched. The CDR3 is 15 residues long. Germline values: CDR1 SEHNR, CDR2 FQNEAQ (reference sequence). The source material was blood. The clonotype was recovered from a man younger than 35 in good health. J is TRBJ2-3 and V is TRBV7-9, with TRBD1 matching 9 bases. CDR3: CASSGTGISTDTQYF. The CDR3 DNA reads as TGTGCCAGCAGCGGGACAGGGATAAGCACAGATACGCAGTATTTT.